The clone carrying this T cell receptor beta chain turned up a few times. Its cognate antigen is unknown. Exclusion of patients followed from uncontrolled infection, other autoimmune disease, pregnancy or lactation. The data were taken from a study of T cells in Graves' hyperthyroidism and ophthalmopathy. Findings and limits, study-wide: Appearing also in blood were most of the thyroid clonotypes expanded above 0.001. Ophthalmopathy prediction by the model preceded onset by a median approximately 6.9 months.

The CDR3 has 19 amino acids. V was shortened by 2 bases and J by 4 bases, with 27 bases between the two germline ends. Per germline, CDR1 MGHRA and CDR2 YSYEKL. Authors of the study amplified TCR beta CDR3 regions from RNA transcripts. A set of HTBI primers served as the primers for a first-round RT-PCR of the TCR CDR3. TCRdb fed the multiplex PCR reads into MiXCR, producing one record per CDR3 protein. This table holds some 760,000 distinct CDR3 sequences, roughly 15% found once. This clonotype originated in a woman aged 18-29 years with Graves' hyperthyroidism. The specimen sequenced was blood. The chain carries TRBV4-1 and TRBJ2-7; D unclear. The CDR3 loop reads CASSQHLGPEPPPRYEQYF. The CDR3 nucleotides are TGCGCCAGCAGCCAACACCTGGGCCCTGAACCCCCCCCTAGGTACGAGCAGTACTTC.